This is a list of T cell receptor beta chains from one sample in a study of blood T cells in healthy people across ages. TCRdb re-called the 5' RACE reads with MiXCR, one entry per CDR3 protein. Of about 670,000 distinct CDR3 sequences detected, approximately 52% appear once; the ten largest clones hold approximately 12%. Sequenced material: blood. The receptors were sampled from a woman of 80 years or more in good health. The CDR3 runs from the conserved cysteine through the conserved F or W. Fields, in order: V gene, J gene, CDR3 protein.

v_call: TRBV6-2/TRBV6-3; j_call: TRBJ1-2; cdr3_aa: CASSDIPGQGNNYGYTF
v_call: TRBV15; j_call: TRBJ2-5; cdr3_aa: CATSREEQETQYF
v_call: TRBV20-1; j_call: TRBJ1-1; cdr3_aa: CSASLTVRVEAFF
v_call: TRBV10-3; j_call: TRBJ2-3; cdr3_aa: CAIAQGAGEADTQYF
v_call: TRBV7-2; j_call: TRBJ1-2; cdr3_aa: CASSVSSGNYGYTF
v_call: TRBV29-1; j_call: TRBJ2-3; cdr3_aa: CSEDTDTQYF
v_call: TRBV2; j_call: TRBJ2-5; cdr3_aa: CASSENSGSETQYF
v_call: TRBV21-1; j_call: TRBJ2-5; cdr3_aa: CASSRPTGQQETQYF
v_call: TRBV7-9; j_call: TRBJ2-3; cdr3_aa: CASSKVQGDTQYF
v_call: TRBV7-9; j_call: TRBJ2-2; cdr3_aa: CASSFHTNTGELFF
v_call: TRBV5-1; j_call: TRBJ2-5; cdr3_aa: CASSPNLADLQETQYF
v_call: TRBV28; j_call: TRBJ2-4; cdr3_aa: CASSFTRGARPIQYF
v_call: TRBV12-3/TRBV12-4; j_call: TRBJ2-1; cdr3_aa: CASSVTSGRLYNEQFF
v_call: TRBV5-1; j_call: TRBJ2-5; cdr3_aa: CASRAQEAQYF
v_call: TRBV12-3/TRBV12-4; j_call: TRBJ1-2; cdr3_aa: CASSPQTDSAYGYTF
v_call: TRBV7-6; j_call: TRBJ1-5; cdr3_aa: CASSLTGAQPQHF
v_call: TRBV20-1; j_call: TRBJ1-2; cdr3_aa: CSAGGQTNYGYTF
v_call: TRBV5-1; j_call: TRBJ2-7; cdr3_aa: CASRPRTSDHYEQYF